This T cell receptor beta chain was retrieved from a study of shared T cell receptors in the human thymus. This CDR3 spans 20 amino acids. Germline assignment: CDR1 SGHRS and CDR2 YFSETQ. V lost 0 bases and J lost 7; bases outside the gene matches: 22. The table came from immunoSEQ multiplex PCR; TCRdb's copy has only in-frame clones and leaves some out. The sample lists hundreds of thousands of clones; 85% to 95% were seen once. The sequencing input was thymocytes. The sequence was collected from a human donor. The rearrangement links TRBV5-1 to TRBJ1-2; TRBD1 matches at 9 bases. In DNA form, the CDR3 reads TGCGCCAGCAGCTTGGGGGGGAACCTCGGGACAGGGTTTTCTATAGGTGGCTACACCTTC. It codes for CASSLGGNLGTGFSIGGYTF.